Following are 23 T cell receptor beta chains from one sample sequenced in a study of brain metastases from non-small cell lung cancer. The protocol was immunoSEQ multiplex PCR, while the TCRdb copy is restricted to in-frame clones and leaves out a portion. The sample yields 15,000 or so clones, about four fifths seen once. Sequenced: primary lung tumor tissue. These receptor sequences come from a donor over 35 with non-small cell lung cancer.

The chain links TRBV5-4 to TRBJ1-6, with 8 bases fitting TRBD1. Germline CDR1 SGHNT, CDR2 YYREEE (reference sequence). The CDR3 sequence is 16 residues long. The ends lost 0 bases at V and 3 bases at J; junction bases unmatched: 2. CDR3 in DNA: TGTGCCAGCAGCTTGGGGGGACAGGTCTATAATTCACCCCTCCACTTT. Encoded protein: CASSLGGQVYNSPLHF.

V usage is TRBV15 and J usage is TRBJ1-6, with 7 bases aligning to TRBD1. CDR3 size: 14 residues. CDR1 is LNHNV and CDR2 is YYDKDF in the germline V gene (reference sequence). The trim removed 9 bases at V and 6 bases at J, leaving 8 bases unmatched. CDR3: CATLWTGVNSPLHF. The CDR3 DNA follows: TGTGCCACTCTCTGGACAGGAGTTAATTCACCCCTCCACTTT.

The chain carries TRBV5-5 and TRBJ2-1; no firm D call. Germline CDR1 and CDR2: SGHKS and YYEKEE (reference sequence). The V gene lost 0 bases and the J gene lost 5 bases, with 6 bases spanning the gap. The CDR3 spans 13 residues. The DNA for the CDR3 is TGTGCCAGCAGCTTGGTTCCAGACAATGAGCAGTTCTTC. Amino acids: CASSLVPDNEQFF. Using reference TRBV5-5 and TRBJ2-1 for the parts outside the CDR3, the full variable domain is DAGVTQSPTHLIKTRGQQVTLRCSPISGHKSVSWYQQVLGQGPQFIFQYYEKEERGRGNFPDRFSARQFPNYSSELNVNALLLGDSALYLCASSLVPDNEQFFGPGTRLTVL.

This clone was seen only a few times. This sample also contains other DNA sequences that code for the same CDR3. The chain joins TRBV6-1 to TRBJ2-7, with D unresolved. CDR1 is MNHNS and CDR2 is SASEGT in the germline V gene. The CDR3 loop spans 14 amino acids. V lost 3 bases to trimming and J lost 0 bases, with 9 bases between them. The CDR3 nucleotides are TGTGCCAGCAGTGAGACCCCGAGCTCCTACGAGCAGTACGTC. Translation gives CASSETPSSYEQYV.

The V gene is TRBV10-2, the J gene TRBJ2-5; unclear D gene. This CDR3 has 14 amino acids. The germline CDR1 and CDR2 sequences are WSHSY and SAAADI. V lost 6 bases to trimming and J lost 5 bases, with 16 bases between them. CDR3 protein: CASRGQRRSETQYF. The DNA for the CDR3 is TGCGCCAGCAGGGGCCAAAGGCGGTCGGAGACCCAGTACTTC.

This clone was picked up one time. The V and J genes are TRBV23-1 and TRBJ2-7; TRBD1 is a possible D gene (7 bases). TRBV23-1 is an ORF, and what it does is uncertain. This CDR3 region has 13 residues. Trimming shortened V by 0 bases and J by 7 bases, and 10 bases separated the two germline ends. CDR3 nucleotide sequence: TGCGCCAGCAGTCAATCGACAGGGAGGGAGCAGTACTTC. Protein sequence: CASSQSTGREQYF.

The chain uses TRBV19 and TRBJ1-5; a possible D gene is TRBD1 (5 bases). V gave up 3 bases and J gave up 5 bases, with 14 bases separating them. The CDR3 contains 15 residues. Germline CDR1 is LNHDA and CDR2 is SQIVND (reference sequence). CDR3 sequence (DNA): TGTGCCAGTAGTATCCGGGACCAAGGGGATCAGCCCCAGCATTTT. This sequence encodes CASSIRDQGDQPQHF.

The gene calls are TRBV6-5 and TRBJ1-2, with TRBD1 matching over 7 bases. V dropped 0 bases and J dropped 3; count of bases not matched to a gene: 1. The CDR3 runs 14 residues. Germline-derived CDR1 and CDR2 are MNHEY and SVGAGI. The CDR3 DNA is TGTGCCAGCAGTTACTCAGGGACAGACTATGGCTACACCTTC. This translates into CASSYSGTDYGYTF.

The chain's CDR3 is CASSESFTILPGEQFF. DNA of the CDR3: TGTGCCAGCAGTGAATCCTTCACTATACTACCTGGTGAGCAGTTCTTC. The chain is built from TRBV25-1 and TRBJ2-1; D unresolved. The CDR3 has 16 amino acids. The ends were cut back, 1 base at V and 9 bases at J, with 19 bases in the middle. Germline V gives CDR1 MGHDK, CDR2 SYGVNS.

This clone appeared a single time. The genes are TRBV2 and TRBJ2-5; D ambiguous. Trimming took 10 bases from V and 5 from J, leaving 14 bases between them. This CDR3 spans 12 amino acids. Germline V gene lookup returns CDR1 SNHLY and CDR2 FYNNEI. CDR3 loop: CANSLASETQYF. The CDR3 DNA is TGTGCCAACAGCCTGGCTTCGGAGACCCAGTACTTC. The full variable domain, in which reference TRBV2 and TRBJ2-5 provide the parts outside the CDR3, is EPEVTQTPSHQVTQMGQEVILRCVPISNHLYFYWYRQILGQKVEFLVSFYNNEISEKSEIFDDQFSVERPDGSNFTLKIRSTKLEDSAMYFCANSLASETQYFGPGTRLLVL.

V is TRBV11-2 and J is TRBJ2-5; D may be TRBD1 (7 bases). Germline CDR1 and CDR2: SGHAT and FQNNGV. The CDR3 sequence is 15 residues long. Trimming stripped 2 bases from V and 4 bases from J, with 14 bases between. Here the CDR3 reads CASSLRGGGRETQYF. CDR3 bases: TGTGCCAGCAGCTTACGTGGAGGGGGCAGAGAGACCCAGTACTTC.

Written as DNA, the CDR3 is TGTGCCAGCAGCTTTGGCTCTCGAGGCAATCAGCCCCAGCATTTT. Translation gives CASSFGSRGNQPQHF. The chain employs TRBV5-6 and TRBJ1-5, with D hard to call. Trimming shortened V by 2 bases and J by 2 bases, and 11 bases separated the two germline ends. CDR1 and CDR2 from the germline V gene are SGHDT and YYEEEE. The CDR3 is 15 residues long.

The chain combines TRBV5-1 with TRBJ2-1, with 7 bases that match TRBD1. V gave up 4 bases and J gave up 10 bases; unmatched junction bases: 5. CDR3 size: 12 residues. Germline V gene lookup returns CDR1 SGHRS and CDR2 YFSETQ. CDR3 protein: CASSPLTGEQFF. As DNA, the CDR3 is TGCGCCAGCAGCCCCCTGACAGGGGAGCAGTTCTTC. The whole variable domain, remainder taken from reference TRBV5-1 and TRBJ2-1, is KAGVTQTPRYLIKTRGQQVTLSCSPISGHRSVSWYQQTPGQGLQFLFEYFSETQRNKGNFPGRFSGRQFSNSRSEMNVSTLELGDSALYLCASSPLTGEQFFGPGTRLTVL.

The J gene is TRBJ2-1, the V gene TRBV4-3; 7 bases align to TRBD2. This CDR3 comprises 15 residues. Per the germline V gene, CDR1 is LGHNA and CDR2 is YSLEER. V lost 4 bases and J lost 6; bases outside the gene matches: 9. CDR3 loop: CASSRQGAGTNEQFF. DNA of the CDR3: TGCGCCAGCAGCCGCCAAGGAGCGGGGACCAATGAGCAGTTCTTC.

The chain has TRBV12-5 and TRBJ1-5; D is ambiguous. Germline V gene lookup returns CDR1 LGHNT and CDR2 FRNRAP. The CDR3 runs 14 residues. V was pared by 7 bases and J by 1 base, with 11 bases between. The CDR3 spells CASVPDGSNQPQHF. Written as DNA, the CDR3 is TGTGCTAGTGTCCCGGACGGCAGCAATCAGCCCCAGCATTTT.

This CDR3 reads CASSPWGGFNEKLFF. Here the CDR3 DNA reads TGTGCCAGCAGTCCCTGGGGGGGCTTTAATGAAAAACTGTTTTTT. The rearrangement uses TRBV2 and TRBJ1-4; maybe TRBD1 (6 bases). The CDR3 has 15 residues. Germline V gene sequence: CDR1 SNHLY, CDR2 FYNNEI. The V end lost 5 bases, the J end lost 4 bases, and 14 bases lay between the germline ends.

The chain is built from TRBV10-3 and TRBJ2-1; D is perhaps TRBD1 (7 bases). V was shortened by 6 bases and J by 8 bases, with 11 bases between the two germline ends. CDR1 is ENHRY, CDR2 SYGVKD, per germline. This CDR3 is 12 amino acids long. Here the CDR3 DNA reads TGTGCCATCAGCCGCAGGGGGGATGAGCAGTTCTTC. Protein: CAISRRGDEQFF.

The chain uses TRBV7-7 and TRBJ2-7; no definite D call. The germline gives CDR1 SSHAT, CDR2 FNYEAQ (reference sequence). The CDR3 runs 15 residues. Trimming shortened V by 1 base and J by 2 bases, and 12 bases separated the two germline ends. Here the CDR3 reads CASSLEGGPTYEQYF. The DNA of the CDR3 is TGTGCCAGCAGCTTAGAGGGTGGACCGACCTACGAGCAGTACTTC.

The CDR3 bases are TGTGCCACTCTCGGGACAACTCTTAAACGTAGCTACACCTTC. Residues: CATLGTTLKRSYTF. The chain uses TRBV2 and TRBJ1-2, with D tentatively TRBD1 (6 bases). The CDR3 is 14 amino acids. Germline V gene sequence: CDR1 SNHLY, CDR2 FYNNEI. V was shortened by 10 bases and J by 9 bases, with 24 bases between the two germline ends.

The chain combines TRBV7-2 with TRBJ1-3, with D hard to call. This CDR3 contains 14 residues. Trimming cost V 1 base and J 4 bases, with 8 bases left between them. CDR1 is SGHTA and CDR2 is FQGNSA in the germline V gene. CDR3 region: CASSLVGVGNTIYF. In nucleotides, the CDR3 is TGTGCCAGCAGCTTAGTAGGAGTCGGAAACACCATATATTTT.

This clone appeared a single time. The CDR3: CASSEGQGSEKLFF. DNA of the CDR3: TGTGCCAGCAGTGAAGGGCAGGGTAGCGAAAAACTGTTTTTT. This chain connects TRBV6-1 to TRBJ1-4; D might be TRBD1 (5 bases). The ends were cut back, 1 base at V and 8 bases at J, with 11 bases in the middle. Germline V gene data show CDR1 as MNHNS and CDR2 as SASEGT. The CDR3 is 14 amino acids.

This clone appeared a few times. This sequence joins TRBV7-9 and TRBJ1-2; D gene uncertain. Germline V gene data show CDR1 as SEHNR and CDR2 as FQNEAQ (reference sequence). With 5 bases removed from V and 4 bases from J, the gap between germline ends came to 20 bases. This CDR3 contains 16 residues. The CDR3 loop is CASSEVPSGRLYGYTF. In DNA form, the CDR3 reads TGTGCCAGCAGCGAAGTCCCCAGCGGACGGCTCTATGGCTACACCTTC. The full variable domain, its missing parts supplied by reference TRBV7-9 and TRBJ1-2, is DTGVSQNPRHKITKRGQNVTFRCDPISEHNRLYWYRQTLGQGPEFLTYFQNEAQLEKSRLLSDRFSAERPKGSFSTLEIQRTEQGDSAMYLCASSEVPSGRLYGYTFGSGTRLTVV.

V usage is TRBV6-1 and J usage is TRBJ2-7, with D perhaps assigned TRBD1 or TRBD2 (6 bases each). The germline V gene has CDR1 MNHNS and CDR2 SASEGT. V was pared by 3 bases and J by 0 bases, with 15 bases between. This CDR3 is built from 16 residues. The CDR3, as DNA: TGTGCCAGCAGTGATAGGAGACAGGACTACTCCTACGAGCAGTACGTC. Protein sequence: CASSDRRQDYSYEQYV.